These 30 T cell receptor beta chains originate from one sample sequenced in a study of blood T cell repertoires in COVID-19. Here immunoSEQ multiplex PCR was the method, and the copy in TCRdb shows in-frame clones only, minus some. The data contain 150,000 to 200,000 clones, around 83% of them singletons. The sample comprised peripheral blood. Receptor source: a woman in her twenties or thirties with active or convalescent COVID-19.

The chain is built from TRBV12-3 or TRBV12-4 and TRBJ1-6; TRBD1 matches 7 bases. V gave up 6 bases and J gave up 9 bases; unmatched junction bases: 5. There are 13 residues in the CDR3. The CDR3 here is CASSTTGSSPLHF. CDR3 nucleotides: TGTGCCAGCAGCACGACAGGGAGTTCACCCCTCCACTTT.

In its sample, this clone was seen once. The chain couples TRBV30 to TRBJ1-4, with 9 bases matching TRBD1. Trimming removed 2 bases from V and 7 bases from J; junction bases left unmatched: 2. The CDR3 covers 13 residues. Germline assignment: CDR1 GTSNPN and CDR2 SVGIG (reference sequence). Written as DNA, the CDR3 is TGTGCCTGGAGTTCGGGACAGGGTGAAAAACTGTTTTTT. Translation gives CAWSSGQGEKLFF.

This clone was detected a few times. V is TRBV7-8 and J is TRBJ2-3, with D perhaps matching TRBD2 (5 bases). The V gene lost 7 bases and the J gene lost 1 base, with 12 bases spanning the gap. CDR1 and CDR2 from the germline V gene are SGHVS and FQNEAQ. This CDR3 has 14 residues. The CDR3 DNA sequence: TGTGCCAGCAACTTGGTGGGAGGCACAGATACGCAGTATTTT. This encodes CASNLVGGTDTQYF.

This clone came up once. The V gene is TRBV11-2, the J gene TRBJ1-2, with TRBD1 matching over 9 bases. The V gene's germline CDR1 is SGHAT and CDR2 FQNNGV. The CDR3 is 13 residues long. The junction had 2 bases not matched to a gene; V was cut back by 4 bases and J by 5 bases. The CDR3 DNA follows: TGTGCCAGCAGCTCGGACAGGGGTTATGGCTACACCTTC. Its translation is CASSSDRGYGYTF.

The chain joins TRBV3-1 (or the pseudogene TRBV3-2) to TRBJ1-6, with 7 bases aligning to TRBD1. V dropped 4 bases and J dropped 7; count of bases not matched to a gene: 7. The CDR3 has 15 residues. Germline V lookup: CDR1 LGHDT, CDR2 YNNKEL (reference sequence). CDR3 residues: CASSPTGTGNSPLHF. In DNA form, the CDR3 reads TGTGCCAGCAGCCCGACAGGGACGGGAAATTCACCCCTCCACTTT.

The V and J genes are TRBV5-1 and TRBJ1-2; 10 bases are a match to TRBD1. V was pared by 3 bases and J by 8 bases, with 13 bases of the junction left unmatched. Germline V gene data show CDR1 as SGHRS and CDR2 as YFSETQ. CDR3 size: 16 residues. Written as DNA, the CDR3 is TGCGCCAGCAGCTCACCTTCCGGGACAGGGGTCTTAGGCTACACCTTC. Its translation: CASSSPSGTGVLGYTF.

The V gene is TRBV7-6, the J gene TRBJ1-4, with a possible D match to TRBD1 (5 bases). The CDR3 covers 14 residues. Looked up from germline, CDR1 is SGHVS and CDR2 is FNYEAQ. V was trimmed by 1 base and J by 7 bases, leaving 10 bases between them. The CDR3 coding sequence is TGTGCCAGCAGCTTAGGTCAGGGCCTTGAAAAACTGTTTTTT. Protein product: CASSLGQGLEKLFF.

This chain links TRBV3-1 (or the pseudogene TRBV3-2) with TRBJ1-2; 8 bases match TRBD1. V gave up 4 bases and J gave up 7 bases; unmatched junction bases: 5. CDR3 length: 13 amino acids. CDR1 and CDR2 from the germline V gene are LGHDT and YNNKEL (reference sequence). Here the CDR3 DNA reads TGTGCCAGCAGCCCACATGGACAGGGTGGCTACACCTTC. Translated: CASSPHGQGGYTF.

Here the CDR3 reads CSVTDPPSGYTF. CDR3 DNA sequence: TGCAGCGTAACAGATCCCCCGTCTGGCTACACCTTC. V gene TRBV29-1 combines with J gene TRBJ1-2; D is undetermined. This CDR3 has 12 amino acids. Germline-derived CDR1 and CDR2 are SQVTM and ANQGSEA. The V end was cut by 6 bases, the J end by 7 bases, with 15 bases between.

J is TRBJ2-2 and V is TRBV6-5; 9 nucleotides agree with TRBD1. CDR1 MNHEY and CDR2 SVGAGI come from the germline V gene. The CDR3 is made up of 15 amino acids. V trimming: 6 bases; J trimming: 2 bases; junction bases outside the gene matches: 4. The DNA of the CDR3 is TGTGCCAGCAGGTCGGGACAGGGAAACACCGGGGAGCTGTTTTTT. Translated, it gives CASRSGQGNTGELFF.

The sample holds one count of this clone. The chain recombines TRBV29-1 with TRBJ2-4, with 10 nucleotides matching TRBD1. Germline loops: CDR1 SQVTM, CDR2 ANQGSEA. The CDR3 runs 11 residues. The CDR3 protein is CRGQGKNIQYF. DNA of the CDR3: TGCAGGGGACAGGGGAAAAACATTCAGTACTTC.

This rearrangement joins TRBV7-9 to TRBJ1-1; D ambiguous. V lost 6 bases and J lost 3, with 11 bases in between. The CDR3 runs 13 residues. Germline V CDR1 and CDR2: SEHNR, FQNEAQ (reference sequence). This chain's CDR3 is CASSPPADTEAFF. DNA for the CDR3: TGTGCCAGCAGTCCCCCTGCGGACACTGAAGCTTTCTTT.

This clone was seen a few times. This chain joins TRBV28 and TRBJ2-7; the D gene is possibly TRBD1 (6 bases). CDR1 and CDR2 from the germline V gene are MDHEN and SYDVKM. This CDR3 contains 15 residues. V lost 8 bases, J lost 3 bases, and 20 bases lay in between. CDR3 nucleotide sequence: TGTGCCAGCTTTTCGGGGACACTTCCTAACTACGAGCAGTACTTC. It is translated as CASFSGTLPNYEQYF.

The chain is built from TRBV19 and TRBJ1-5; D gene unclear. V was trimmed by 7 bases and J by 1 base, leaving 11 bases between them. CDR3 size: 14 residues. CDR1 is LNHDA and CDR2 is SQIVND in the germline V gene (reference sequence). In DNA, the CDR3 is TGTGCCAGTACTAGTCCTCACAGCAATCAGCCCCAGCATTTT. Protein: CASTSPHSNQPQHF.

The table lists this clone with a few counts. The J gene is TRBJ2-5, the V gene TRBV19, with TRBD2 identical over 12 bases. Trimming at V came to 4 bases and at J to 4 bases, leaving 1 base not matched to a gene. CDR3 size: 14 residues. Germline assignment: CDR1 LNHDA and CDR2 SQIVND (reference sequence). The CDR3 sequence: CASSRGLAGETQYF. In DNA, the CDR3 is TGTGCCAGTAGTAGGGGACTAGCGGGAGAGACCCAGTACTTC.

This rearrangement joins TRBV11-2 to TRBJ1-5, with D uncertain. Germline CDR1 is SGHAT and CDR2 is FQNNGV. This CDR3 is built from 13 residues. V was shortened by 5 bases and J by 1 base, with 6 bases between the two germline ends. CDR3 nucleotides: TGTGCCAGCAGCCAACACAGCAATCAGCCCCAGCATTTT. Encoded protein: CASSQHSNQPQHF.

The chain combines TRBV10-3 with TRBJ1-2, with D possibly TRBD1 on 6 matching bases. The CDR3 totals 14 residues. Trimming removed 5 bases from V and 3 bases from J, with 13 bases in between. Per the germline V gene, CDR1 is ENHRY and CDR2 is SYGVKD. DNA of the CDR3: TGTGCCATCAGTTCTTCGGACAGATACTATGGCTACACCTTC. Encoded protein: CAISSSDRYYGYTF.

The chain joins TRBV13 to TRBJ1-6; no firm D call. CDR1 is PRHDT and CDR2 is FYEKMQ in the germline V gene (reference sequence). The CDR3 runs to 15 residues. V lost 0 bases, J lost 13 bases, and 16 bases lay in between. The DNA of the CDR3 is TGTGCCAGCAGCTTAGGCCCGGCTGGAGCTGGTCCCCTCCACTTT. Residues: CASSLGPAGAGPLHF.

Here the CDR3 DNA reads TGTGCCAGAGGACAGGGTAGTGAAGCTTTCTTT. It translates to CARGQGSEAFF. The chain links TRBV30 to TRBJ1-1, with 8 bases fitting TRBD1. The germline gives CDR1 GTSNPN, CDR2 SVGIG (reference sequence). This CDR3 contains 11 residues. The V and J ends lost 8 bases and 7 bases, in that order; junction bases with no gene match: 6.

The chain employs TRBV10-3 and TRBJ2-3; 9 bases match TRBD1. Trimming removed 6 bases from V and 1 base from J; junction bases left unmatched: 8. From germline, CDR1 is ENHRY and CDR2 SYGVKD. This CDR3 is built from 16 residues. The CDR3 sequence: CAIREQGADGTDTQYF. In nucleotides, the CDR3 is TGTGCCATCAGGGAACAGGGGGCAGATGGCACAGATACGCAGTATTTT.

The rearrangement links TRBV28 to TRBJ1-3, with 7 nucleotides matching TRBD1. Germline-derived CDR1 and CDR2 are MDHEN and SYDVKM. The CDR3 sequence is 16 residues long. After removal of 3 bases from V and 0 bases from J, the junction contained 5 bases not matched to a gene. The chain's CDR3 is CASSLTGMSSGNTIYF. The DNA of the CDR3 is TGTGCCAGCAGTTTGACAGGGATGAGCTCTGGAAACACCATATATTTT.

The V call is TRBV5-6, the J call TRBJ2-7; tentatively, D is TRBD2 (6 bases). V was cut by 3 bases and J by 3 bases, with 10 bases left in between. CDR1 and CDR2 (germline): SGHDT, YYEEEE. This CDR3 has 13 residues. The CDR3 nucleotides read TGTGCCAGCAGCTGGGACTCCGACTACGAGCAGTACTTC. This encodes CASSWDSDYEQYF.

The rearrangement joins TRBV3-1 (or the pseudogene TRBV3-2) to TRBJ1-2; TRBD1 might be the D (5 bases). CDR3 length: 13 amino acids. V was pared by 2 bases and J by 7 bases, with 11 bases between. CDR1 LGHDT and CDR2 YNNKEL come from the germline V gene (reference sequence). Here the CDR3 reads CASSQQGRGGYTF. Written as DNA, the CDR3 is TGTGCCAGCAGCCAACAGGGTAGGGGTGGCTACACCTTC.

The rearrangement links TRBV2 to TRBJ2-2; 11 nucleotides line up with TRBD2. CDR3 length: 14 residues. Losses at the gene ends were 6 bases for V and 5 bases for J; bases not matched to a gene: 2. CDR1 and CDR2 from the germline V gene are SNHLY and FYNNEI. The chain's CDR3 is CASRLAGATGELFF. The DNA for the CDR3 is TGTGCCAGCAGACTAGCGGGGGCAACCGGGGAGCTGTTTTTT.

This chain links TRBV6-1 with TRBJ2-3, with TRBD1 identical over 7 bases. Trimming cost V 3 bases and J 1 base; bases outside gene matches: 13. The CDR3 is 18 residues long. Germline V gene data show CDR1 as MNHNS and CDR2 as SASEGT. The CDR3: CASSDTESETGRTDTQYF. For the CDR3, the DNA is TGTGCCAGCAGTGACACGGAGTCCGAGACAGGGCGCACAGATACGCAGTATTTT.

The J gene is TRBJ2-3, the V gene TRBV18; 12 bases are a match to TRBD2. CDR3 length equals 17 residues. Per germline, CDR1 KGHSH and CDR2 LQKENI. Trimming cost V 1 base and J 3 bases; bases outside gene matches: 5. Here the CDR3 reads CASSPQLAGGKTDTQYF. As DNA, the CDR3 is TGTGCCAGCTCACCACAACTAGCGGGGGGAAAGACAGATACGCAGTATTTT.

On this clone: One end of the junction fails to match germline, which may point to a read error. The gene calls are TRBV18 and TRBJ1-1; 12 positions match TRBD1. Per the germline V gene, CDR1 is KGHSH and CDR2 is LQKENI. The CDR3 sequence is 16 residues long. In nucleotides, the CDR3 is TGTGCCAGCTCAGCACCGGGACAGGGGGCAAGGACTGAAGCTTTCTTT. It specifies CASSAPGQGARTEAFF.

The chain joins TRBV7-9 to TRBJ1-2; 7 positions agree with TRBD1. From germline, CDR1 is SEHNR and CDR2 FQNEAQ (reference sequence). V gave up 5 bases and J gave up 4 bases; unmatched junction bases: 4. CDR3 size: 13 residues. CDR3 amino acids: CASSPRTGYGYTF. DNA of the CDR3: TGTGCCAGCAGCCCGCGGACAGGCTATGGCTACACCTTC.

This sequence joins TRBV9 and TRBJ1-2; TRBD1 agrees at 7 bases. Germline V gene lookup returns CDR1 SGDLS and CDR2 YYNGEE. This CDR3 contains 14 residues. The V segment lost 1 base and the J segment 3 bases; nucleotides outside the gene matches: 3. In DNA form, the CDR3 reads TGTGCCAGCAGCGTAAAAGGGACAGACTATGGCTACACCTTC. Its translation is CASSVKGTDYGYTF.

The chain's CDR3 is CASIVAGASYNEQFF. CDR3 coding DNA: TGTGCCAGCATCGTAGCGGGAGCATCCTACAATGAGCAGTTCTTC. The chain couples TRBV28 to TRBJ2-1, with 9 nucleotides matching TRBD2. V shed 7 bases and J 1 base; nucleotides not matched to a gene: 5. This CDR3 is 15 amino acids long. The germline gives CDR1 MDHEN, CDR2 SYDVKM.